This T cell receptor (beta chain) was profiled in a study of blood T cell repertoires in COVID-19. Some clones are missing from TCRdb's copy, which holds only in-frame ones; the method was immunoSEQ multiplex PCR. The sample includes more than 100,000 clones, about four fifths of them seen just once. Sequencing was carried out using peripheral blood. This TCR was sampled from a man aged 70 or older with acute or convalescent COVID-19.

In DNA form, the CDR3 reads TGTGCCAGCAGCTCAGGCGCTAGCGGGGGGGCAGAGACCCAGTACTTC. Amino acids: CASSSGASGGAETQYF. The genes are TRBV7-2 and TRBJ2-5; 12 bases align to TRBD2. The germline CDR1 and CDR2 sequences are SGHTA and FQGNSA. With V trimmed by 4 bases and J by 4 bases, 7 bases remained unmatched. CDR3 size: 16 residues.